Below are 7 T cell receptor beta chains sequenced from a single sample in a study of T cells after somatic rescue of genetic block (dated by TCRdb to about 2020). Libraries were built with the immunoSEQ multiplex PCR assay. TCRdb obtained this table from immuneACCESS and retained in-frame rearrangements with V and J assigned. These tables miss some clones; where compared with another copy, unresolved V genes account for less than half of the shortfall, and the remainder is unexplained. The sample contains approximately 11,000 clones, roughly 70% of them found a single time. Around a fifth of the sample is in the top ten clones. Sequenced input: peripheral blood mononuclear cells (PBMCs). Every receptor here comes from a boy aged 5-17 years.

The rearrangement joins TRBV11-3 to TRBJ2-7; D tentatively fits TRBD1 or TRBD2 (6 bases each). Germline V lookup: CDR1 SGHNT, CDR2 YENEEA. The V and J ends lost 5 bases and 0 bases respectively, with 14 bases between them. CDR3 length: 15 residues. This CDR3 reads CASSLGRDNSYEQYF. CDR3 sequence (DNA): TGTGCCAGCAGCCTCGGGCGGGACAACTCCTACGAGCAGTACTTC.

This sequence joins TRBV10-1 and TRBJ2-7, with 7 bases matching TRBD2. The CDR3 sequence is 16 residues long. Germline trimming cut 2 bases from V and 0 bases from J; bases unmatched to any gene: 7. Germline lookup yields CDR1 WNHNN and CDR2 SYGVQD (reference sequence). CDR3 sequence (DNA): TGCGCCAGCAGTGAGCTGACTAGCCGTAGCTCCTACGAGCAGTACTTC. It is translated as CASSELTSRSSYEQYF.

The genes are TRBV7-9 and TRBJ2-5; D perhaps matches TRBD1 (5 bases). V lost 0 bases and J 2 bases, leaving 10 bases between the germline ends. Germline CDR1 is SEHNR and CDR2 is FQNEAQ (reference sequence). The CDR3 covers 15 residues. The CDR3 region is CASSLADRKQETQYF. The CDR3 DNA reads TGTGCCAGCAGCTTAGCAGACAGAAAACAAGAGACCCAGTACTTC.

The chain's CDR3 is CASRQGVKDTQYF. CDR3 coding DNA: TGTGCCAGCAGACAGGGGGTGAAAGATACGCAGTATTTT. The J gene is TRBJ2-3, the V gene TRBV11-3, with 8 bases identical to TRBD1. The germline gives CDR1 SGHNT, CDR2 YENEEA. The V and J ends lost 6 bases and 5 bases, in that order; junction bases with no gene match: 4. The CDR3 runs to 13 residues.

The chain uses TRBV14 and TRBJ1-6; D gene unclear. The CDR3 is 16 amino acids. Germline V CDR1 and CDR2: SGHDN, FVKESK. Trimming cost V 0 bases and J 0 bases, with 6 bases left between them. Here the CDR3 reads CASSQDIGSYNSPLHF. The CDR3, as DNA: TGTGCCAGCAGCCAAGACATCGGCTCCTATAATTCACCCCTCCACTTT.

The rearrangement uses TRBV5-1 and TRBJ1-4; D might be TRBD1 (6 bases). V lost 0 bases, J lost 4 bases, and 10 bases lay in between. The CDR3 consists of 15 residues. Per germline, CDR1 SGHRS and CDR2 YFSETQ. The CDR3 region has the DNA TGCGCCAGCAGCTTGGAGTCAGGGGTTAATGAAAAACTGTTTTTT. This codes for CASSLESGVNEKLFF. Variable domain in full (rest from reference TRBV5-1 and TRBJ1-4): KAGVTQTPRYLIKTRGQQVTLSCSPISGHRSVSWYQQTPGQGLQFLFEYFSETQRNKGNFPGRFSGRQFSNSRSEMNVSTLELGDSALYLCASSLESGVNEKLFFGSGTQLSVL.

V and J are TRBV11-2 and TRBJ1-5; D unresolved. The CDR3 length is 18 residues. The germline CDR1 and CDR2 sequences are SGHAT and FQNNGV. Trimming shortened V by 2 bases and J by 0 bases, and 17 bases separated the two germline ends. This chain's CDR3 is CASSLRPEGGNSNQPQHF. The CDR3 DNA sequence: TGTGCCAGCAGCTTACGCCCCGAGGGTGGAAATAGCAATCAGCCCCAGCATTTT. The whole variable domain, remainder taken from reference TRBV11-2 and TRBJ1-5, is EAGVAQSPRYKIIEKRQSVAFWCNPISGHATLYWYQQILGQGPKLLIQFQNNGVVDDSQLPKDRFSAERLKGVDSTLKIQPAKLEDSAVYLCASSLRPEGGNSNQPQHFGDGTRLSIL.